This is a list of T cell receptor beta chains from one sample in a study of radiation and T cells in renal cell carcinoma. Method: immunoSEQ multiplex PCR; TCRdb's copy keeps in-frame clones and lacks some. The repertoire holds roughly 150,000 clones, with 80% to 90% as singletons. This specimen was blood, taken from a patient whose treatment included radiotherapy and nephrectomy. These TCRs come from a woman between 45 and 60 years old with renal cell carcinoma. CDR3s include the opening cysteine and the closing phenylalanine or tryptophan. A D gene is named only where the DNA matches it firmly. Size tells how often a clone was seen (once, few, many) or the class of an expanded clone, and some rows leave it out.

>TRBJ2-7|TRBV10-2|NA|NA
CASRSPSYEQYF
TGCGCCAGCCGCTCTCCCTCCTACGAGCAGTACTTC
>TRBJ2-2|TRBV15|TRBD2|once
CATTGLAGSTGELFF
TGTGCCACCACCGGACTAGCGGGGAGCACCGGGGAGCTGTTTTTT
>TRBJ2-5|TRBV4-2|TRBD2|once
CASSQVLAGEETQYF
TGTGCCAGCAGCCAAGTTCTGGCGGGGGAAGAGACCCAGTACTTC
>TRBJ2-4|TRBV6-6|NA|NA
CASTLSSAKNIQYF
TGTGCCAGCACACTCTCCTCGGCCAAAAATATTCAGTACTTC
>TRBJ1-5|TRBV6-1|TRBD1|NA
CASRSTGVNQPQHF
TGTGCCAGCAGGTCGACAGGGGTCAATCAGCCCCAGCATTTT
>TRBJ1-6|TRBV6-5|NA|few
CASSYSIRALNSPLHF
TGTGCCAGCAGTTACTCGATAAGGGCGTTAAATTCACCCCTCCACTTT
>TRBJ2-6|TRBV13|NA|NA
CASSPTGPELTF
TGTGCCAGCAGCCCAACAGGCCCCGAGCTGACTTTC
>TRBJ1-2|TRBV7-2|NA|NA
CASSLGRYGYTF
TGTGCCAGCAGCCTGGGACGATATGGCTACACCTTC
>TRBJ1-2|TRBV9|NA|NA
CASSVAQRSGYTF
TGTGCCAGCAGCGTTGCACAGAGGTCTGGCTACACCTTC
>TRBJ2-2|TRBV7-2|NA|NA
CASSLRVGELFF
TGTGCCAGCAGCTTAAGGGTCGGGGAGCTGTTTTTT